This TCR beta chain was identified during a study of blood T cell repertoires in COVID-19. Study-wide background: Acute-phase and convalescent COVID-19 samples originated in the United States, Italy and Spain. Sample material is recorded as cDNA or gDNA derived from T cells, B-cell-depleted T cells, or PBMCs.

Original analysis: Researchers report that nucleated cell counts were estimated from reference gene primer amplification. Produced via immunoSEQ multiplex PCR; TCRdb's table is partial and in-frame only. V, J and clone size are those of that table, while D and trimming were read from the DNA. This repertoire shows about 160,000 clones, approximately 86% found once; its top ten account for less than 5%. The junction had 12 bases not matched to a gene; V was cut back by 6 bases and J by 1 base. Germline assignment: CDR1 SGHNT and CDR2 YENEEA. This CDR3 has 17 residues. The clonotype was recovered from an older woman who had recovered from COVID-19. This chain links TRBV11-3 with TRBJ1-1, with 9 bases aligning to TRBD1. The material sequenced was peripheral blood. The CDR3 nucleotides read TGTGCCAGCAGACAAACATCGGGGACAGGGACGAACACTGAAGCTTTCTTT. It translates to CASRQTSGTGTNTEAFF.